This TCR beta chain was found in a study of shared clonotypes between healthy human individuals. Germline V lookup: CDR1 DFQATT, CDR2 SNEGSKA (reference sequence). This CDR3 comprises 11 residues. Trimming shortened V by 6 bases and J by 7 bases, and 12 bases separated the two germline ends. Clones were read by immunoSEQ multiplex PCR, and TCRdb kept only the in-frame ones, dropping some. The sample holds a few hundred thousand clones; around 95% are singletons and the top ten take about 0.11%. The naive CD8 subset, CD45RO-negative cells positively selected for CCR7, excluded terminally differentiated effector memory CD45RA+ cells.

The TCR originated in a woman under 40 in good health. V and J are TRBV20-1 and TRBJ1-1, with D hard to call. Input material: naive CD8+ T cells sorted from blood. This CDR3 reads CSAYTVIEAFF. CDR3 sequence (DNA): TGCAGTGCCTATACAGTTATTGAAGCTTTCTTT.